The 3 T cell receptor beta chains listed next were all sequenced from one sample in a study of vaccination and CD4 T cells after COVID-19. At the Johns Hopkins FTIC core, DNA taken from cultured CD4+ T cells was sequenced by way of the Oncomine TCR Beta short-read assay. TCRdb re-derived calls from the PCR reads in MiXCR, one entry per CDR3 protein. The profile shows fewer than 10,000 distinct CDR3 sequences, over 30% of them singletons. Treatment defined: approximately 9-day PBMC culture with coronavirus spike peptide pools or control peptides (ViraFEST assay). These receptors have no known antigen. Sequenced: CD4+ T cells from blood, cultured in vitro. Every receptor here comes from a human donor who had recovered from COVID-19.

J is TRBJ1-2 and V is TRBV19; D gene ambiguous. V was shortened by 1 base and J by 4 bases, with 10 bases between the two germline ends. From germline, CDR1 is LNHDA and CDR2 SQIVND (reference sequence). The CDR3 is 14 amino acids. Here the CDR3 DNA reads TGTGCCAGTAGTATAGGTCTAATCCGCTATGGCTACACCTTC. It specifies CASSIGLIRYGYTF.

The rearrangement uses TRBV10-3 and TRBJ2-6; 7 nucleotides line up with TRBD1. V lost 8 bases and J lost 0; bases outside the gene matches: 7. Germline CDR1 is ENHRY and CDR2 is SYGVKD. The length of the CDR3 is 16 residues. In DNA, the CDR3 is TGTGCCATCGAGGACAGGAAGGCCTCTGGGGCCAACGTCCTGACTTTC. Its translation: CAIEDRKASGANVLTF.

The V gene is TRBV30, the J gene TRBJ1-1; D uncertain. The CDR3 extends over 13 amino acids. V dropped 0 bases and J dropped 2 bases, with 7 bases sitting between them. Germline CDR1 GTSNPN, CDR2 SVGIG (reference sequence). CDR3 residues: CAWSVQLNTEAFF. DNA of the CDR3: TGTGCCTGGAGTGTACAGTTAAACACTGAAGCTTTCTTT.